The 4 T cell receptor beta chains reported below all come from one sample, sequenced in a study of shared clonotypes between healthy human individuals. Assay used: immunoSEQ multiplex PCR; TCRdb lists only in-frame clones, some missing. The sample includes over 850,000 clones, 75% to 80% of them seen just once. Sequencing input: memory CD4+ T cells from PBMCs. The sample's subset: CD45RA-negative fraction. The receptor set was obtained from a man between 18 and 29 years old in good health. Some clones in this sample may be carry-over from other donors' samples.

This clone was counted a single time. The gene calls are TRBV2 and TRBJ2-5; 8 bases match TRBD2. This CDR3 spans 16 amino acids. V shed 2 bases, J shed 4 bases, and the junction held 9 bases outside the gene matches. CDR1 is SNHLY and CDR2 is FYNNEI in the germline V gene. CDR3 coding DNA: TGTGCCAGCAGTGAATTCTCCGGGAGGGCCGGAGAGACCCAGTACTTC. Translation gives CASSEFSGRAGETQYF.

V is TRBV29-1 and J is TRBJ2-1, with 10 positions matching TRBD2. With 3 bases clipped from V and 9 bases from J, the junction kept 11 bases outside the gene matches. The germline CDR1 and CDR2 sequences are SQVTM and ANQGSEA. The CDR3 has 15 amino acids. The CDR3: CSVDRPGLALTEQFF. DNA of the CDR3: TGCAGCGTTGACAGACCGGGACTAGCGTTAACTGAGCAGTTCTTC.

This chain connects TRBV9 to TRBJ2-1, with D maybe TRBD1 (5 bases). This CDR3 is 13 amino acids long. Germline V CDR1 and CDR2: SGDLS, YYNGEE. V shed 3 bases and J shed 3 bases, with 7 bases lying between them. CDR3 in amino acids: CASSAGHYNEQFF. CDR3 nucleotides: TGTGCCAGCAGCGCAGGACACTACAATGAGCAGTTCTTC.

The gene calls are TRBV27 and TRBJ2-7; D is unresolved. Germline V gives CDR1 MNHEY, CDR2 SMNVEV (reference sequence). The CDR3 sequence is 14 residues long. V lost 0 bases and J 2 bases, leaving 8 bases between the germline ends. CDR3 protein: CASSLSGQTYEQYF. DNA of the CDR3: TGTGCCAGCAGTTTATCTGGGCAGACCTACGAGCAGTACTTC.